This TCR beta chain was profiled in a study of beta chain features in type 1 diabetes. On the study more broadly: No patient-donor differences in age, gender, total cells or subset yield. Study observations and caveats: Type 1 diabetes patients showed a moderate but significant shortening of TCRB CDR3s in all four CD4+ subsets. For type 1 diabetes patients, VDJ junctions showed fewer insertions and more deletions. Relative to healthy donors, patients appeared to have naive, central memory and Treg TCRB repertoires that were more similar.

The sequenced template was cDNA made from the entire isolated RNA. Sequenced by immunoSEQ multiplex PCR; TCRdb stores in-frame clones only, minus some. The sample carries some 240,000 clones, about a sixth recorded once. This clone was seen more than once but under ten times. What it binds is not known. Sorted populations all exceeded 95% purity. Unmatched junction bases numbered 5, after V lost 4 bases and J lost 3 bases. The CDR3 totals 14 residues. The germline V gene encodes CDR1 SGHTA and CDR2 FQGNSA. This sequence originates from a man under 40 with type 1 diabetes. Sequencing was carried out using naive CD4+ T cells from blood. The gene calls are TRBV7-2 and TRBJ1-1; 7 bases agree with TRBD1. This CDR3 is CASSSTGFDTEAFF. The DNA of the CDR3 is TGTGCCAGCAGCTCGACAGGGTTTGACACTGAAGCTTTCTTT.